This T cell receptor (beta chain) was documented in a study of low-dose radiotherapy and immunotherapy resistance in tumors. Study information: Participants in Cohort 1 were administered 0.5 Gy per fraction at 2-week intervals, to a cumulative dose of 6.5 Gy. The drug cyclophosphamide was given into a vein at 200 mg/m2 every two weeks, one day before radiation and immunotherapy.

This clonotype was seen many times. The V gene lost 2 bases and the J gene lost 6 bases, with 2 bases spanning the gap. The CDR3 runs to 11 residues. The germline V gene has CDR1 MNHEY and CDR2 SVGEGT. The sample's time point: before trial treatment. The donors' treatment consisted of nivolumab, ipilimumab, aspirin, low-dose cyclophosphamide and low-dose radiotherapy. TRAV and TRBV primers primed cDNA for both TCRalpha and TCRbeta. With a constant-region primer and a V-primer adapter, TCRs were subjected to approximately 20 PCR cycles of amplification. Researchers amplified the isolated mRNA using in vitro transcription. From the reads, TCRdb called clonotypes with MiXCR, one entry per CDR3 protein. Of 60,000 or so distinct CDR3 sequences listed, about 26% are singletons.

This TCR was sampled from a male donor with rectosigmoid adenocarcinoma. Sample: PBMCs, taken before treatment. J is TRBJ2-1 and V is TRBV6-2 or TRBV6-3; D gene uncertain. This CDR3 reads CASSYRNEQFF. The CDR3 bases are TGTGCCAGCAGTTACCGCAATGAGCAGTTCTTC.